A single sample gave rise to the 20 T cell receptor beta chains below, sequenced in a study of glioma-infiltrating T cells. Using RNA template, CDR3s of TCR alpha and beta were amplified with iRepertoire arm-PCR. Each CDR3 protein is one row after TCRdb ran MiXCR on the multiplex PCR reads. The sample records some 100,000 distinct CDR3 sequences, 20% to 30% being singletons. Sample: glioma tissue, nonneoplastic brain tissue, or PBMCs (not recorded which). The source is a human donor with low-grade glioma or glioblastoma, undergoing nonglioma brain surgery, or in good health (not recorded which).

This clonotype was picked up a small number of times. The V gene is TRBV12-3 or TRBV12-4, the J gene TRBJ2-1; D is perhaps TRBD1 or TRBD2 (7 bases each). The CDR3 is made up of 15 amino acids. V dropped 1 base and J dropped 8 bases, with 15 bases sitting between them. For the CDR3, the DNA is TGTGCCAGCAGTTTAGGGGGACAGCGGGGTGATGAGCAGTTCTTC. Its translation is CASSLGGQRGDEQFF.

This clonotype was seen at least ten times. V and J are TRBV6-2 or TRBV6-3 and TRBJ1-5, with D unclear. Germline assignment: CDR1 MNHEY and CDR2 SVGEGT. Trimming removed 0 bases at V and 2 bases at J, with 11 bases between. The CDR3 runs 16 residues. Written as DNA, the CDR3 is TGTGCCAGCAGTTACTCAGGCCGGGCGGGCAATCAGCCCCAGCATTTT. Amino acids: CASSYSGRAGNQPQHF.

This clonotype has only a few counts. This chain uses TRBV12-3 or TRBV12-4 with TRBJ1-2; 9 bases map to TRBD1. J lost 5 bases, V lost 6 bases, and 7 bases had no gene match. The CDR3 has 14 amino acids. The CDR3 region has the DNA TGTGCCAGCAGCCCTCCGGACAGGGGATATGGCTACACCTTC. It translates to CASSPPDRGYGYTF.

This clonotype has at least ten counts. V usage is TRBV27 and J usage is TRBJ2-3; the D is unclear. CDR3 length equals 13 residues. V was shortened by 3 bases and J by 2 bases, with 6 bases between the two germline ends. Germline-derived CDR1 and CDR2 are MNHEY and SMNVEV (reference sequence). The CDR3 loop is CASSFSATDTQYF. The CDR3 nucleotides are TGTGCCAGCAGTTTCTCGGCCACAGATACGCAGTATTTT.

This clonotype was recorded at least ten times. The chain carries TRBV7-2 and TRBJ2-3; D is possibly TRBD1 (5 bases). With 3 bases removed from V and 0 bases from J, the gap between germline ends came to 10 bases. The CDR3 is 15 residues long. Germline V gene lookup returns CDR1 SGHTA and CDR2 FQGNSA. CDR3 sequence: CASSFRVSSTDTQYF. The CDR3 DNA sequence: TGTGCCAGCAGCTTCAGGGTCTCTAGCACAGATACGCAGTATTTT. Full variable domain (remainder filled in from reference TRBV7-2 and TRBJ2-3): GAGVSQSPSNKVTEKGKDVELRCDPISGHTALYWYRQSLGQGLEFLIYFQGNSAPDKSGLPSDRFSAERTGGSVSTLTIQRTQQEDSAVYLCASSFRVSSTDTQYFGPGTRLTVL.

In its sample, this clonotype was seen many times. The V and J genes are TRBV6-2 or TRBV6-3 and TRBJ2-1; 7 nucleotides align to TRBD2. The CDR3 has 16 amino acids. Germline CDR1 and CDR2: MNHEY and SVGEGT. The J segment lost 0 bases and the V segment lost 5 bases, leaving 7 bases of the junction unmatched. As DNA, the CDR3 is TGTGCCAGCAGTCCTCTAGCGGATAGCTCCTACAATGAGCAGTTCTTC. Its translation: CASSPLADSSYNEQFF.

In its sample, this clonotype was seen many times. The rearrangement joins TRBV6-2 or TRBV6-3 to TRBJ2-3; perhaps D is TRBD1 or TRBD2 (5 bases each). Trimming pared 0 bases from V and 2 bases from J, leaving 15 bases between. This CDR3 has 17 residues. Germline assignment: CDR1 MNHEY and CDR2 SVGEGT. The CDR3 coding sequence is TGTGCCAGCAGTTACTCGGTTGAGGGGCTCCCCACAGATACGCAGTATTTT. Protein product: CASSYSVEGLPTDTQYF.

This clonotype was picked up many times. This rearrangement joins TRBV20-1 to TRBJ1-2, with 9 bases aligning to TRBD1. The CDR3 loop spans 14 amino acids. From germline, CDR1 is DFQATT and CDR2 SNEGSKA (reference sequence). Trimming cost V 4 bases and J 3 bases; bases outside gene matches: 6. CDR3 nucleotide sequence: TGCAGTGCTACCGGGACAGGGAGTTACTATGGCTACACCTTC. Translated, it gives CSATGTGSYYGYTF.

As for this clonotype: This could be a read error, since a much larger clone is one nucleotide away. No conserved phenylalanine or tryptophan is present at the end of the CDR3, so a read error is the likely explanation. This rearrangement joins TRBV6-2 or TRBV6-3 to TRBJ2-3; no firm D call. This CDR3 region has 12 residues. Looked up from germline, CDR1 is MNHEY and CDR2 is SVGEGT. CDR3 sequence (DNA): TGCGCCAGCAGTGACCTTGGAGATACGCAGTATGTT. This sequence encodes CASSDLGDTQYV.

The chain carries TRBV3-1 and TRBJ2-3; D gene ambiguous. CDR1 LGHDT and CDR2 YNNKEL come from the germline V gene (reference sequence). CDR3 length: 11 amino acids. V was cut by 3 bases and J by 6 bases, with 4 bases left in between. CDR3 sequence reads: CASSHGDTQYF. The CDR3 nucleotides read TGTGCCAGCAGCCATGGCGATACGCAGTATTTT.

At least ten counts were recorded for this clonotype. J is TRBJ1-1 and V is TRBV18; 12 bases line up with TRBD1. The CDR3 runs 16 residues. Looked up from germline, CDR1 is KGHSH and CDR2 is LQKENI. The J segment lost 6 bases and the V segment lost 8 bases, leaving 13 bases of the junction unmatched. CDR3 amino acids: CASRPGTGGAGPEAFF. CDR3 DNA: TGTGCCAGCCGTCCCGGGACAGGGGGCGCGGGGCCTGAAGCTTTCTTT.

A note on this clonotype: One end of the junction varies from germline; a read error may be responsible. The chain combines TRBV7-2 with TRBJ1-1; D gene uncertain. Germline assignment: CDR1 SGHTA and CDR2 FQGNSA. The CDR3 is 13 amino acids. CDR3 DNA: TGTGCCAGCAGCACGACGATGAACACTGAAGCTGTCTTT. This translates into CASSTTMNTEAVF. Supplemented by reference TRBV7-2 and TRBJ1-1, the full variable domain reads GAGVSQSPSNKVTEKGKDVELRCDPISGHTALYWYRQSLGQGLEFLIYFQGNSAPDKSGLPSDRFSAERTGGSVSTLTIQRTQQEDSAVYLCASSTTMNTEAVFGQGTRLTVV.

This clonotype has ten or more counts. The chain recombines TRBV4-1 with TRBJ1-2, with D unclear. Germline loops: CDR1 MGHRA, CDR2 YSYEKL. The V gene lost 4 bases and the J gene lost 2 bases, with 11 bases spanning the gap. This CDR3 has 14 amino acids. The CDR3: CASSRGSNNYGYTF. The CDR3 region has the DNA TGCGCCAGCAGCCGAGGGAGTAACAACTATGGCTACACCTTC.

The rearrangement links TRBV15 to TRBJ2-1; 15 nucleotides align to TRBD2. This CDR3 comprises 16 residues. V was clipped by 3 bases and J by 7 bases; unmatched bases: 4. From germline, CDR1 is LNHNV and CDR2 YYDKDF (reference sequence). The CDR3 sequence is CATSSEGTSGRNEQFF. The DNA of the CDR3 is TGTGCCACCAGCAGTGAAGGGACTAGCGGGAGGAATGAGCAGTTCTTC.

In this sample, this clonotype turned up many times. The chain joins TRBV18 to TRBJ1-1; unclear D gene. The CDR3 covers 16 residues. In germline, CDR1 is KGHSH, CDR2 LQKENI. V lost 3 bases to trimming and J lost 0 bases, with 14 bases between them. The CDR3: CASSPPLQRMNTEAFF. The CDR3 DNA reads TGTGCCAGCTCACCCCCCCTACAGAGGATGAACACTGAAGCTTTCTTT.

The sample holds many counts of this clonotype. The chain uses TRBV7-3 and TRBJ2-3; D might be TRBD1 (6 bases). Per the germline V gene, CDR1 is SGHTA and CDR2 is FQGTGA. Trimming removed 5 bases from V and 3 bases from J, with 12 bases in between. The CDR3 totals 14 residues. This chain's CDR3 is CASSIGQRTDTQYF. The CDR3 region has the DNA TGTGCCAGCAGCATCGGACAGCGGACAGATACGCAGTATTTT.

This clonotype came up a few times. This rearrangement joins TRBV6-2 or TRBV6-3 to TRBJ2-3; TRBD2 agrees at 8 bases. This CDR3 spans 15 amino acids. V was clipped by 2 bases and J by 1 base; unmatched bases: 2. The germline V gene encodes CDR1 MNHEY and CDR2 SVGEGT. This chain's CDR3 is CASSYIGRGTDTQYF. The CDR3 DNA reads TGTGCCAGCAGTTACATCGGGAGGGGCACAGATACGCAGTATTTT.

A remark on this clonotype: A much larger clone sits a single nucleotide away, making a read error possible. The chain couples TRBV7-9 to TRBJ2-7; D is possibly TRBD2 (6 bases). This CDR3 has 14 amino acids. The germline V gene encodes CDR1 SEHNR and CDR2 FQNEAQ (reference sequence). The V and J ends lost 0 bases and 7 bases respectively, with 13 bases between them. DNA for the CDR3: TGTGCCAGCAGCTTAGCGGGACTCCGGGAGGAGCAGTACTTC. Its translation is CASSLAGLREEQYF.

This clonotype came up many times. The rearrangement joins TRBV20-1 to TRBJ1-5; 8 positions agree with TRBD1. Unmatched junction bases numbered 7, after V lost 3 bases and J lost 3 bases. Germline values: CDR1 DFQATT, CDR2 SNEGSKA (reference sequence). The CDR3 is made up of 15 amino acids. CDR3 protein: CSASQRTGNNQPQHF. As DNA, the CDR3 is TGCAGTGCTAGCCAGCGGACAGGGAACAATCAGCCCCAGCATTTT.

This clonotype was recorded at least ten times. V usage is TRBV20-1 and J usage is TRBJ2-7; D may correspond to TRBD1 or TRBD2 (6 bases each). This CDR3 region has 13 residues. Germline CDR1 DFQATT, CDR2 SNEGSKA (reference sequence). V was trimmed by 6 bases and J by 3 bases, leaving 15 bases between them. CDR3 nucleotide sequence: TGCAGTGCCTCGCAGGGGACTGACTACGAGCAGTACTTC. Protein product: CSASQGTDYEQYF.